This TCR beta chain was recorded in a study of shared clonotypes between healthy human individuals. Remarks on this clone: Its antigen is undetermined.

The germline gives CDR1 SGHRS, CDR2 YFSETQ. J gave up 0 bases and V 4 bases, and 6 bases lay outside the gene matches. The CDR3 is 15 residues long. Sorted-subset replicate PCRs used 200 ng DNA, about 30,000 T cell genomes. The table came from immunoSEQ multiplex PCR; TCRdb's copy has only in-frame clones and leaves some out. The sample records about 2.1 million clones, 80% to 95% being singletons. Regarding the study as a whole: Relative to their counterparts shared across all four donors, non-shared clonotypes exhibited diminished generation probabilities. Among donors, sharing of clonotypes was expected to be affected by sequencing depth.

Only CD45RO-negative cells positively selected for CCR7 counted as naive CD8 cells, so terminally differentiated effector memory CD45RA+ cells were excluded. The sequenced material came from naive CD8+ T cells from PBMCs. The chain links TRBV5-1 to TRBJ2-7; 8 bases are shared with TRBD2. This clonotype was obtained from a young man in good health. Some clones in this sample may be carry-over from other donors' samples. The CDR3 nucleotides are TGCGCCAGCAGCCCCCGGGGGGGGAGCTCCTACGAGCAGTACTTC. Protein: CASSPRGGSSYEQYF.